In its sample, the clone carrying this T cell receptor (beta chain) was seen once. The antigen is undetermined. A read error may be the cause here, since a much bigger clone is one base away. Ligated cDNA underwent four rounds of PCR with nested alpha and beta constant region primers and SP2. Blood and skin TCR RNA was reverse transcribed with alpha and beta constant primers. TCRdb ran MiXCR on the 5' RACE reads and lists one entry per CDR3 protein. The profile shows roughly 48,000 distinct CDR3 sequences, 4.7% of them singletons. TCR cDNA received a 3' ligated oligonucleotide that carried a UMI. This sample stems from a study of naive and memory T cell subsets. General study findings and limits: Potentially, T cell activation and differentiation skew this RNA-based measurement.

The sequence came from a female donor in good health.

The CDR3 nucleotides read TGCGCCAGCAGCCCCACCGGGGCTAGTAACACCGGGGAGCTGTTTTTT. Protein product: CASSPTGASNTGELFF. J is TRBJ2-2 and V is TRBV5-1; either TRBD1 or TRBD2 may supply D (5 bases each). The ends were cut back, 4 bases at V and 2 bases at J, with 15 bases in the middle. There are 16 residues in the CDR3. Per the germline V gene, CDR1 is SGHRS and CDR2 is YFSETQ.